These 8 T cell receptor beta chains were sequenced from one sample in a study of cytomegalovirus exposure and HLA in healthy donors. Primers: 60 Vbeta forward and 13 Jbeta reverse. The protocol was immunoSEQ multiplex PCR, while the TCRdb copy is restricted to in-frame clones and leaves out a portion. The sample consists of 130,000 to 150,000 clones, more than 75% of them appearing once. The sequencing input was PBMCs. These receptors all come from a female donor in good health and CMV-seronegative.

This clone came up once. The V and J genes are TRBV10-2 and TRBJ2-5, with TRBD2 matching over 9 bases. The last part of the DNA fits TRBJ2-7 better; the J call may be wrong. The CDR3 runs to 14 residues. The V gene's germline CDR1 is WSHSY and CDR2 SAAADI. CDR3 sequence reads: CASRSGLAFNEQYF. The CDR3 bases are TGCGCCAGCAGATCGGGACTAGCTTTCAACGAGCAGTACTTC.

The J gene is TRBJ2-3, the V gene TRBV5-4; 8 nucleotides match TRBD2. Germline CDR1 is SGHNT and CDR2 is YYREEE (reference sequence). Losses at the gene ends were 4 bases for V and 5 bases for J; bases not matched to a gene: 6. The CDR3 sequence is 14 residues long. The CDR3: CASSPGGAEDTQYF. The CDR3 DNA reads TGTGCCAGCAGCCCCGGGGGGGCCGAAGATACGCAGTATTTT.

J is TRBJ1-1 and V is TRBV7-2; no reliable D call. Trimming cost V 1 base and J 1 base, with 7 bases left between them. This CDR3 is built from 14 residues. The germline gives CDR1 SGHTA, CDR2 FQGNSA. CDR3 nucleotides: TGTGCCAGCAGCTTAGATCGGGGGAACACTGAAGCTTTCTTT. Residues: CASSLDRGNTEAFF.

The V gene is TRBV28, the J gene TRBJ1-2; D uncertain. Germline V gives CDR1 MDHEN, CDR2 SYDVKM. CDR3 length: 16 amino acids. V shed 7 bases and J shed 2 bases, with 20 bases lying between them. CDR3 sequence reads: CASKEGTGSYNYGYTF. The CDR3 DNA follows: TGTGCCAGCAAAGAAGGTACGGGGTCATACAACTATGGCTACACCTTC.

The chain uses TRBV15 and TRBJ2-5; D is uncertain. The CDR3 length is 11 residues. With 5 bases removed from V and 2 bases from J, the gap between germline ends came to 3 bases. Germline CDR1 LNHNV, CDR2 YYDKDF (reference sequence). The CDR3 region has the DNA TGTGCCACCAGCCAGCAAGAGACCCAGTACTTC. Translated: CATSQQETQYF.

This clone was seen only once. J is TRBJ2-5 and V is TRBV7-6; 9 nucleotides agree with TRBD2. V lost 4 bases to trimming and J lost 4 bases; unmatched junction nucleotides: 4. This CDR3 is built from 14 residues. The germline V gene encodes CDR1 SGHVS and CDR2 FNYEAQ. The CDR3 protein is CASSSTLAGETQYF. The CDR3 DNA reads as TGTGCCAGCAGCTCAACACTAGCGGGAGAGACCCAGTACTTC.

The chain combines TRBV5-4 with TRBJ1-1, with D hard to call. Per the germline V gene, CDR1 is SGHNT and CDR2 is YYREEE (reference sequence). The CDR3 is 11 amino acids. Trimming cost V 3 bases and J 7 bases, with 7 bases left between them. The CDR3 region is CASSSTYEAFF. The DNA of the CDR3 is TGTGCCAGCAGCTCGACTTATGAAGCTTTCTTT.

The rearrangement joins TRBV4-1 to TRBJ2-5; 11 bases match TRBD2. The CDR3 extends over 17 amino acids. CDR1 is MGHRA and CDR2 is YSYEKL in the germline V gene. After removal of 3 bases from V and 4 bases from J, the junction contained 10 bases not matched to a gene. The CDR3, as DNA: TGCGCCAGCAGCCACAGACTAGCGGGAAACGGGGGAGAGACCCAGTACTTC. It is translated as CASSHRLAGNGGETQYF.